This T cell receptor (beta chain) was identified during a study of T cell responses to AZD1222 COVID-19 vaccine. Points from the study as a whole: Researchers report vaccine-associated CD4 TCRs spanning spike, with dominance at 160-218 and 743-854. Most donors were white British, females outnumbered males, and clonal diversity was possibly underestimated. Only five to seven AZD1222 recipients tested seropositive at baseline.

Concerning this clone itself: Its specificity is unknown.

Measured with immunoSEQ multiplex PCR; TCRdb has only the in-frame clones, and not every one. The sample records roughly 130,000 clones, 90% to 95% being singletons. This CDR3 is 12 amino acids long. Germline CDR1 and CDR2: SGHRS and YFSETQ. The ends were cut back, 0 bases at V and 4 bases at J, with 4 bases in the middle. The chain links TRBV5-1 to TRBJ1-1; D is ambiguous. Sequencing was performed on peripheral blood, taken on day 0 of AZD1222 vaccination. The clonotype was recovered from an adult in good health. CDR3 nucleotide sequence: TGCGCCAGCAGCTTGGAAAGCACTGAAGCTTTCTTT. It is translated as CASSLESTEAFF.